The 2 T cell receptor beta chains presented below share a single source sample, sequenced in a study of siplizumab effects on memory and regulatory T cells. The protocol was immunoSEQ multiplex PCR, while the TCRdb copy is restricted to in-frame clones and leaves out a portion. The sample lists approximately 10,000 clones; around 43% were seen once. No antigens are known for them. The mixed lymphocyte reaction cells were grown together in coculture at 37°C for about 6 days. The sample comprised CFSE-low (dividing) CD8+ T cells sorted from an allogeneic mixed lymphocyte reaction. Receptor source: a human donor in good health; the cells came from an allogeneic mixed lymphocyte reaction. Some clones in this sample may be carry-over from other donors' samples.

The rearrangement joins TRBV6-6 to TRBJ2-7, with D possibly matching TRBD2 (5 bases). The V and J ends lost 6 bases and 6 bases respectively, with 18 bases between them. The germline gives CDR1 MNHNY, CDR2 SVGAGI (reference sequence). This CDR3 has 14 amino acids. CDR3 DNA: TGTGCCAGCAGCCTTCCAGGCCCAGCGGCCGAGCAGTACTTC. Translating it yields CASSLPGPAAEQYF.

This clone ranks as medium-sized. This sequence joins TRBV27 and TRBJ2-7; D perhaps matches TRBD2 (5 bases). The CDR3 covers 13 residues. V lost 5 bases to trimming and J lost 3 bases, with 11 bases between them. Per germline, CDR1 MNHEY and CDR2 SMNVEV (reference sequence). CDR3 protein: CASSPGIHYEQYF. Here the CDR3 DNA reads TGTGCCAGCAGTCCCGGGATCCACTACGAGCAGTACTTC.